The clone carrying this T cell receptor (beta chain) was seen a handful of times. Its antigen is as yet unknown. General observations from the study: The larger-cohort validation was restricted to a single TCR beta V-J rearrangement rather than whole repertoires. Tumor Tregs overlapped most with tumor, then blood, naive CD4+ cells. Tumor memory CD4+ T cell TCR gene usage was found to cluster with blood and lymph node memory CD4+ cells and with lymph node naive CD4+ cells.

After constant-region reverse-primer amplification, full-length variable regions underwent semi-nested PCR with Nested Universal Primer A. MiXCR, applied by TCRdb to the 5' RACE reads, yields one record per CDR3 protein. The profile shows tens of thousands of distinct CDR3 sequences, roughly 30% of them singletons. This CDR3 region has 15 residues. The germline V gene encodes CDR1 SGHNT and CDR2 YYREEE (reference sequence). The ends lost 3 bases at V and 9 bases at J; junction bases unmatched: 12. V usage is TRBV5-4 and J usage is TRBJ2-1; 7 bases agree with TRBD1. The receptor comes from a female donor with breast cancer. Sequences were obtained from tumor-infiltrating memory CD4+ T cells sorted from the breast tumor. Regarding subset: memory CD4+ T cells, CD4+CD45RO+CD25-. CDR3 residues: CASSSTMTGLIEQFF. The CDR3, as DNA: TGTGCCAGCAGCTCGACCATGACAGGGCTCATTGAGCAGTTCTTC. The full variable domain, with the rest looked up from reference TRBV5-4 and TRBJ2-1, is ETGVTQSPTHLIKTRGQQVTLRCSSQSGHNTVSWYQQALGQGPQFIFQYYREEENGRGNFPPRFSGLQFPNYSSELNVNALELDDSALYLCASSSTMTGLIEQFFGPGTRLTVL.